The clone carrying this T cell receptor beta chain was observed a handful of times. An end of the junction differs from the germline gene, which may be a read error. Memory CD4+ cells were defined as CD4+CD45RO+CD25-. From germline, CDR1 is MDHEN and CDR2 SYDVKM. This CDR3 is 12 amino acids long. Constant-region reverse primers amplified full-length variable regions, followed by semi-nested Nested Universal Primer A PCR. MiXCR was run by TCRdb on the 5' RACE reads, yielding one entry per CDR3 protein. The sample lists 50,000 to 65,000 distinct CDR3 sequences; around a quarter were seen once. This chain links TRBV28 with TRBJ1-3, with TRBD1 as a possible D gene (5 bases). This TCR derives from a female donor with breast cancer. Material for sequencing was tumor-infiltrating memory CD4+ T cells sorted from the breast tumor. Subset in this sample: memory CD4+ T cells, CD4+CD45RO+CD25-. The CDR3 region has the DNA TGTGCCAGCAGTCAGGGTGGAGACACCATATATTTT. As protein: CASSQGGDTIYF.